The next 23 T cell receptor beta chains were all read from a single sample in a study of blood T cell repertoires in COVID-19. Data came from immunoSEQ multiplex PCR; TCRdb stores just in-frame clones and leaves some out. The repertoire includes a few hundred thousand clones, 65% to 90% of them detected once, and 9.7% sits in the top ten. Material for sequencing was peripheral blood. These receptors all stem from a man aged 50 or older with active or convalescent COVID-19.

The CDR3, as DNA: TGTGCCAGCAGCCAAGAGGACAGGAGGCCAGATACGCAGTATTTT. Translation gives CASSQEDRRPDTQYF. The chain uses TRBV14 and TRBJ2-3, with 7 bases lining up with TRBD1. Trimming at V came to 0 bases and at J to 4 bases, leaving 4 bases not matched to a gene. Germline assignment: CDR1 SGHDN and CDR2 FVKESK. The CDR3 has 15 residues.

The chain is built from TRBV30 and TRBJ1-5; the D gene is possibly TRBD1 (6 bases). CDR3 length equals 15 residues. Germline lookup yields CDR1 GTSNPN and CDR2 SVGIG (reference sequence). The ends were cut back, 0 bases at V and 4 bases at J, with 13 bases in the middle. The CDR3 nucleotides are TGTGCCTGGAGTGTAACGGGGGGCTGGAATCAGCCCCAGCATTTT. Residues: CAWSVTGGWNQPQHF.

The rearrangement uses TRBV28 and TRBJ1-4, with 8 bases identical to TRBD1. Germline V gives CDR1 MDHEN, CDR2 SYDVKM. Unmatched junction bases numbered 8, after V lost 4 bases and J lost 10 bases. The CDR3 length is 14 residues. CDR3 residues: CASSSSGQEGKLFF. Here the CDR3 DNA reads TGTGCCAGCAGTTCCTCGGGACAGGAAGGAAAACTGTTTTTT.

This chain uses TRBV21-1 with TRBJ1-3; TRBD1 is the table's D call, not checked against the DNA. TRBV21-1 is designated a pseudogene. The CDR3 loop spans 18 amino acids. CDR3: CASSKWPRGGAFGNTIYF. Here the CDR3 DNA reads TGTGCCAGCAGCAAATGGCCTAGAGGTGGGGCTTTTGGAAACACCATATATTTT.

The CDR3 DNA sequence: TGTGCCAGCAGTCGACCCCATAGCGGGAGCTACGAGCAGTACTTC. This gives the protein CASSRPHSGSYEQYF. The J gene is TRBJ2-7, the V gene TRBV6-2 or TRBV6-3; 9 bases line up with TRBD2. Germline values: CDR1 MNHEY, CDR2 SVGEGT. Unmatched junction bases numbered 8, after V lost 5 bases and J lost 3 bases. This CDR3 region has 15 residues.

This chain uses TRBV15 with TRBJ2-7; TRBD2 agrees at 8 bases. Germline CDR1 LNHNV, CDR2 YYDKDF (reference sequence). V lost 11 bases and J lost 2; bases outside the gene matches: 5. The CDR3 loop spans 12 amino acids. The CDR3 spells CAARGGAYEQYV. In DNA form, the CDR3 reads TGTGCCGCCCGGGGGGGGGCCTACGAGCAGTACGTC.

This chain uses TRBV7-9 with TRBJ2-3; D remains unclear. CDR1 and CDR2 (germline): SEHNR, FQNEAQ (reference sequence). The CDR3 totals 13 residues. V dropped 7 bases and J dropped 6 bases, with 14 bases sitting between them. The CDR3 DNA reads TGTGCCAGCATCTTCCTAGGAAGGGATACGCAGTATTTT. Amino acids: CASIFLGRDTQYF.

This chain links TRBV6-5 with TRBJ1-3; no definite D call. The germline gives CDR1 MNHEY, CDR2 SVGAGI. The CDR3 sequence is 15 residues long. V was cut by 0 bases and J by 4 bases, with 10 bases left in between. The CDR3 loop is CASSYSSFRGNTIYF. CDR3 DNA sequence: TGTGCCAGCAGTTACTCATCGTTCAGGGGAAACACCATATATTTT.

This sequence joins TRBV10-3 and TRBJ2-2, with 12 bases identical to TRBD2. Germline lookup yields CDR1 ENHRY and CDR2 SYGVKD. There are 17 residues in the CDR3. J lost 5 bases, V lost 2 bases, and 6 bases had no gene match. The CDR3 sequence: CAISEPRLAGETGELFF. The CDR3 coding sequence is TGTGCCATCAGTGAGCCTAGACTAGCGGGAGAAACCGGGGAGCTGTTTTTT.

The chain joins TRBV20-1 to TRBJ2-7, with D maybe TRBD1 (6 bases). Germline assignment: CDR1 DFQATT and CDR2 SNEGSKA (reference sequence). The length of the CDR3 is 11 residues. V was shortened by 0 bases and J by 12 bases, with 12 bases between the two germline ends. The CDR3 DNA reads TGCAGTGCTAGAGATCAGGGGCTTTGGTACGTC. This encodes CSARDQGLWYV.

The chain employs TRBV6-6 and TRBJ1-2, with 7 bases matching TRBD1. The germline V gene has CDR1 MNHNY and CDR2 SVGAGI (reference sequence). CDR3 length: 14 amino acids. With V trimmed by 4 bases and J by 4 bases, 6 bases remained unmatched. Here the CDR3 DNA reads TGTGCCAGCAGTTCCGTGGGACAGCTCTATGGCTACACCTTC. Protein: CASSSVGQLYGYTF.

V is TRBV18 and J is TRBJ2-5; 9 bases are a match to TRBD1. The germline V gene encodes CDR1 KGHSH and CDR2 LQKENI. V shed 6 bases, J shed 3 bases, and the junction held 5 bases outside the gene matches. This CDR3 contains 14 residues. The CDR3 sequence is CASSPTGGKETQYF. The CDR3, as DNA: TGTGCCAGCTCCCCCACAGGGGGCAAAGAGACCCAGTACTTC.

The V and J genes are TRBV12-5 and TRBJ2-1, with 14 nucleotides matching TRBD2. This CDR3 is built from 17 residues. Per germline, CDR1 LGHNT and CDR2 FRNRAP. J gave up 4 bases and V 6 bases, and 8 bases lay outside the gene matches. CDR3 sequence (DNA): TGTGCTAGTGGCCCTGGGACTAGCGGGAGAATATACAATGAGCAGTTCTTC. This sequence encodes CASGPGTSGRIYNEQFF.

This chain uses TRBV5-3 with TRBJ1-5; D might be TRBD1 (5 bases). TRBV5-3 qualifies as an ORF whose function is uncertain. Trimming took 1 base from V and 1 from J, leaving 9 bases between them. The CDR3 runs to 15 residues. The CDR3 DNA is TGTGCCAGAAGCTTGTTTAGGGGAAGCAATCAGCCCCAGCATTTT. This sequence encodes CARSLFRGSNQPQHF.

The rearrangement joins TRBV4-2 to TRBJ1-1; TRBD1 is a possible D gene (6 bases). The CDR3 spans 15 residues. Germline V gene data show CDR1 as LGHNA and CDR2 as YNFKEQ. The ends were cut back, 7 bases at V and 6 bases at J, with 21 bases in the middle. The CDR3 protein is CASTALPGGAPEAFF. The CDR3 DNA sequence: TGTGCCAGCACTGCCCTCCCGGGGGGCGCGCCTGAAGCTTTCTTT.

V usage is TRBV28 and J usage is TRBJ1-1, with D unclear. The CDR3 spans 15 residues. Germline values: CDR1 MDHEN, CDR2 SYDVKM. The germline V and J ends were trimmed by 4 bases and 1 base, with 13 bases remaining between them. CDR3 sequence: CASSSIFPGNTEAFF. DNA for the CDR3: TGTGCCAGCAGTTCCATTTTTCCAGGGAACACTGAAGCTTTCTTT.

This rearrangement joins TRBV6-1 to TRBJ2-2, with 10 nucleotides matching TRBD1. Trimming took 4 bases from V and 2 from J; bases not matched to a gene: 7. This CDR3 has 17 amino acids. Germline V gene sequence: CDR1 MNHNS, CDR2 SASEGT. As DNA, the CDR3 is TGTGCCAGCAGTGTTCCAGGGGACAGGGGAAACACCGGGGAGCTGTTTTTT. Translating it yields CASSVPGDRGNTGELFF.

In its sample, this clone was seen once. This chain uses TRBV4-2 with TRBJ2-1, with TRBD1 matching over 9 bases. This CDR3 region has 17 residues. J lost 8 bases, V lost 1 base, and 12 bases had no gene match. CDR1 and CDR2 (germline): LGHNA, YNFKEQ. The CDR3 is CASSQALGQGWGDEQFF. The CDR3 coding sequence is TGTGCCAGCAGCCAAGCCTTGGGACAGGGCTGGGGGGATGAGCAGTTCTTC.

The CDR3 DNA reads as TGTGCCAGCAGGGATAACGACAGGGGGGTTTTACAGGCTAACTATGGCTACACCTTC. This translates into CASRDNDRGVLQANYGYTF. The chain recombines TRBV28 with TRBJ1-2, with 9 bases lining up with TRBD1. Trimming removed 6 bases from V and 0 bases from J; junction bases left unmatched: 17. In germline, CDR1 is MDHEN, CDR2 SYDVKM. The CDR3 runs to 19 residues.

This sequence joins TRBV18 and TRBJ2-1; possible D gene TRBD1, 6 bases. V was clipped by 5 bases and J by 2 bases, with 13 bases between them. Germline V lookup: CDR1 KGHSH, CDR2 LQKENI. The CDR3 length is 15 residues. CDR3 in DNA: TGTGCCAGCTCAGCGGGCAGGGGCACCTACAATGAGCAGTTCTTC. Protein sequence: CASSAGRGTYNEQFF.

The chain uses TRBV27 and TRBJ1-5; TRBD1 agrees at 8 bases. There are 14 residues in the CDR3. Unmatched junction bases numbered 8, after V lost 5 bases and J lost 8 bases. Germline V CDR1 and CDR2: MNHEY, SMNVEV (reference sequence). CDR3 bases: TGTGCCAGCAGTCCGGGACAGGTCAGAGAGCCCCAGCATTTT. This translates into CASSPGQVREPQHF.

The chain recombines TRBV5-1 with TRBJ1-1; D possibly corresponds to TRBD1 (5 bases). The CDR3 extends over 17 amino acids. V dropped 0 bases and J dropped 6 bases, with 21 bases sitting between them. Germline values: CDR1 SGHRS, CDR2 YFSETQ. The CDR3: CASSLASNSGHQAEAFF. The CDR3 DNA is TGCGCCAGCAGCTTGGCTTCGAATTCCGGACACCAAGCTGAAGCTTTCTTT.

The V call is TRBV19, the J call TRBJ1-6, with D perhaps matching TRBD1 (5 bases). Trimming took off 5 bases at V and 2 bases at J, with 13 bases between the two ends. Germline lookup yields CDR1 LNHDA and CDR2 SQIVND (reference sequence). The length of the CDR3 is 16 residues. The CDR3 loop reads CASSWGPGAYNSPLHF. The CDR3 DNA follows: TGTGCCAGTAGTTGGGGTCCGGGGGCCTATAATTCACCCCTCCACTTT. The entire variable domain, with the rest obtained from reference TRBV19 and TRBJ1-6, is as follows: DGGITQSPKYLFRKEGQNVTLSCEQNLNHDAMYWYRQDPGQGLRLIYYSQIVNDFQKGDIAEGYSVSREKKESFPLTVTSAQKNPTAFYLCASSWGPGAYNSPLHFGNGTRLTVT.